These 30 T cell receptor beta chains came from one sample sequenced in a study of T cells in Graves' hyperthyroidism and ophthalmopathy (dated by TCRdb to between 2018 and 2020). Library prep was done by multiplex PCR. Instrument used: Illumina HiSeq 2000. TCR beta CDR3 regions were amplified from RNA transcripts. A first-round RT-PCR of the TCR CDR3 used the HTBI primer set with the Qiagen OneStep RT-PCR kit. TCRdb passed the public sequencing reads through fastp at Q25 and MiXCR, retaining productive beta sequences. Entries are consolidated by CDR3 protein sequence, retaining the most common genes and DNA. This sample has roughly 300,000 distinct CDR3 sequences in its table, and 11% to 15% of those were observed once. The ten most abundant clones make up 20% to 25% of the sample. Sequences were obtained from blood. The receptors derive from a woman aged 25-40 years with Graves' hyperthyroidism.

This clonotype was picked up a small number of times. The chain couples TRBV29-1 to TRBJ2-4, with a tentative D call TRBD1 (5 bases). V was shortened by 6 bases and J by 0 bases, with 6 bases between the two germline ends. The CDR3 is made up of 12 amino acids. CDR1 SQVTM and CDR2 ANQGSEA come from the germline V gene. CDR3 in amino acids: CSVTVAKNIQYF. The CDR3, as DNA: TGCAGCGTGACAGTAGCCAAAAACATTCAGTACTTC.

On this clonotype: It may be a read error: a sequence one base away is much more abundant. The conserved phenylalanine or tryptophan normally closing the CDR3 is absent here, so this likely arose from a read error. The chain has TRBV30 and TRBJ1-5; D is uncertain. The germline V gene has CDR1 GTSNPN and CDR2 SVGIG (reference sequence). The V gene lost 4 bases and the J gene lost 6 bases, with 13 bases spanning the gap. CDR3 length: 13 amino acids. This chain's CDR3 is CAWTVGGSQPQHS. CDR3 nucleotides: TGTGCCTGGACCGTCGGCGGCAGTCAGCCCCAGCATTCT.

This clonotype occurred many times. Here the CDR3 DNA reads TGTGCCAGCAGCTTAGGAACAGGCAATCAGCCCCAGCATTTT. It yields the protein CASSLGTGNQPQHF. V usage is TRBV7-8 and J usage is TRBJ1-5; D remains unclear. The length of the CDR3 is 14 residues. Between the trimmed V and J ends, which lost 1 base and 2 bases, there was a span of 6 bases. The germline V gene encodes CDR1 SGHVS and CDR2 FQNEAQ.

This clonotype was seen at least ten times. The chain recombines TRBV10-3 with TRBJ2-7; 9 bases are a match to TRBD2. The V and J ends lost 10 bases and 3 bases, in that order; junction bases with no gene match: 7. The CDR3 length is 13 residues. Germline lookup yields CDR1 ENHRY and CDR2 SYGVKD. The CDR3 region has the DNA TGTGCCACAACCGGGACTAGCAGCTACGAGCAGTACTTC. Its protein is CATTGTSSYEQYF.

This clonotype has ten or more counts. CDR3 sequence: CSAAGLANLNEQFF. The DNA for the CDR3 is TGCAGTGCTGCTGGACTAGCGAACCTCAATGAGCAGTTCTTC. The rearrangement uses TRBV20-1 and TRBJ2-1; 9 bases are a match to TRBD2. CDR3 length equals 14 residues. J was trimmed by 6 bases and V by 5 bases; bases with no gene match: 8. The germline V gene has CDR1 DFQATT and CDR2 SNEGSKA (reference sequence).

This clonotype was seen a few times. The chain combines TRBV5-1 with TRBJ2-1; the match to TRBD1 covers 9 bases. V was pared by 3 bases and J by 8 bases, with 12 bases of the junction left unmatched. The germline gives CDR1 SGHRS, CDR2 YFSETQ. The length of the CDR3 is 16 residues. The DNA of the CDR3 is TGCGCCAGCAGCTGGGGAAGGGACAGGGTTAGTGATGAGCAGTTCTTC. Its translation is CASSWGRDRVSDEQFF.

This clonotype was seen repeatedly, ten times or more. The gene calls are TRBV28 and TRBJ2-7; the match to TRBD1 covers 10 bases. With V trimmed by 7 bases and J by 3 bases, 9 bases remained unmatched. Germline loops: CDR1 MDHEN, CDR2 SYDVKM. CDR3 size: 15 residues. The CDR3 sequence: CASNSPGQGFYEQYF. CDR3 nucleotide sequence: TGTGCCAGCAATTCACCGGGACAGGGGTTCTACGAGCAGTACTTC.

This clonotype was seen repeatedly, ten times or more. CDR3 residues: CASRWDLETQYF. The CDR3, as DNA: TGTGCCAGCAGGTGGGACCTGGAGACCCAGTACTTC. This rearrangement joins TRBV12-3 or TRBV12-4 to TRBJ2-5, with D perhaps assigned TRBD1 or TRBD2 (5 bases each). This CDR3 is 12 amino acids long. Trimming stripped 6 bases from V and 5 bases from J, with 10 bases between.

The chain uses TRBV20-1 and TRBJ2-4; TRBD2 aligns across 12 bases. Germline-derived CDR1 and CDR2 are DFQATT and SNEGSKA (reference sequence). The CDR3 is 19 amino acids. V lost 4 bases to trimming and J lost 0 bases; unmatched junction nucleotides: 13. CDR3 amino acids: CSAIPSGRADPRAKNIQYF. The DNA of the CDR3 is TGCAGTGCTATACCTAGCGGGAGGGCCGATCCTCGAGCCAAAAACATTCAGTACTTC.

This clonotype has more than one count but fewer than ten. This sequence joins TRBV6-2 or TRBV6-3 and TRBJ2-7; 7 bases fit TRBD2. CDR1 is MNHEY and CDR2 is SVGEGT in the germline V gene. The CDR3 runs to 13 residues. Unmatched junction bases numbered 12, after V lost 11 bases and J lost 5 bases. The CDR3 loop reads CAVLGGSGNEQYF. CDR3 DNA sequence: TGTGCCGTCCTCGGCGGGAGCGGCAACGAGCAGTACTTC.

This clonotype was detected ten times or more. The chain employs TRBV11-3 and TRBJ2-2, with a tentative D call TRBD2 (7 bases). The CDR3 has 16 amino acids. Deletions cut 1 base from V and 6 bases from J, with 15 bases between. Germline V CDR1 and CDR2: SGHNT, YENEEA. CDR3 DNA sequence: TGTGCCAGCAGCTTAGTCTTCGCGGGGGCGTCCGGGGAGCTGTTTTTT. This sequence encodes CASSLVFAGASGELFF. Filled out from reference TRBV11-3 and TRBJ2-2, the complete variable domain reads EAGVVQSPRYKIIEKKQPVAFWCNPISGHNTLYWYLQNLGQGPELLIRYENEEAVDDSQLPKDRFSAERLKGVDSTLKIQPAELGDSAVYLCASSLVFAGASGELFFGEGSRLTVL.

Remarks on this clonotype: One end of the junction is discordant with germline, which a read error may explain. This chain's CDR3 is CVSSLEPAGGPPETQYF. For the CDR3, the DNA is TGTGTCAGCAGCTTGGAGCCAGCGGGAGGCCCCCCAGAGACCCAGTACTTC. This chain connects TRBV5-5 to TRBJ2-5; 9 bases agree with TRBD2. This CDR3 is built from 17 residues. Germline CDR1 and CDR2: SGHKS and YYEKEE (reference sequence).

The chain has TRBV19 and TRBJ2-5; D is possibly TRBD2 (6 bases). V was cut by 5 bases and J by 4 bases, with 17 bases left in between. This CDR3 is 15 amino acids long. CDR1 is LNHDA and CDR2 is SQIVND in the germline V gene (reference sequence). CDR3 residues: CASSLGGANSETQYF. The CDR3, as DNA: TGTGCCAGTAGTTTGGGGGGAGCTAATTCAGAGACCCAGTACTTC. Full variable domain (outside the CDR3, taken from reference TRBV19 and TRBJ2-5): DGGITQSPKYLFRKEGQNVTLSCEQNLNHDAMYWYRQDPGQGLRLIYYSQIVNDFQKGDIAEGYSVSREKKESFPLTVTSAQKNPTAFYLCASSLGGANSETQYFGPGTRLLVL.

The CDR3 reads CASSLGRGNYGYTF. The CDR3 bases are TGTGCCAGCAGCTTGGGGAGGGGGAACTATGGCTACACCTTC. The chain has TRBV5-4 and TRBJ1-2; D may be TRBD1 (6 bases). The V end was cut by 0 bases, the J end by 2 bases, with 8 bases between. In germline, CDR1 is SGHNT, CDR2 YYREEE (reference sequence). This CDR3 spans 14 amino acids.

This clonotype was counted at least ten times. This rearrangement joins TRBV7-6 to TRBJ2-2, with D unclear. CDR3 size: 16 residues. V was pared by 2 bases and J by 4 bases, with 14 bases between. Germline V gene lookup returns CDR1 SGHVS and CDR2 FNYEAQ. CDR3 in amino acids: CASSLRLGRSTGELFF. The DNA for the CDR3 is TGTGCCAGCAGCTTAAGATTAGGCAGATCCACCGGGGAGCTGTTTTTT. Supplemented by reference TRBV7-6 and TRBJ2-2, the full variable domain reads GAGVSQSPRYKVTKRGQDVALRCDPISGHVSLYWYRQALGQGPEFLTYFNYEAQQDKSGLPNDRFSAERPEGSISTLTIQRTEQRDSAMYRCASSLRLGRSTGELFFGEGSRLTVL.

The chain uses TRBV5-1 and TRBJ1-4; tentatively, D is TRBD1 (6 bases). Per the germline V gene, CDR1 is SGHRS and CDR2 is YFSETQ. V was trimmed by 3 bases and J by 2 bases, leaving 11 bases between them. The CDR3 is 15 amino acids. The chain's CDR3 is CASSSTGSTNEKLFF. CDR3 bases: TGCGCCAGCAGCTCAACAGGGAGTACTAATGAAAAACTGTTTTTT. Filled out from reference TRBV5-1 and TRBJ1-4, the complete variable domain reads KAGVTQTPRYLIKTRGQQVTLSCSPISGHRSVSWYQQTPGQGLQFLFEYFSETQRNKGNFPGRFSGRQFSNSRSEMNVSTLELGDSALYLCASSSTGSTNEKLFFGSGTQLSVL.

This clonotype was detected only a few times. The V call is TRBV19, the J call TRBJ2-1, with TRBD1 matching 7 bases. The CDR3 consists of 14 residues. The J segment lost 6 bases and the V segment lost 3 bases, leaving 5 bases of the junction unmatched. In germline, CDR1 is LNHDA, CDR2 SQIVND (reference sequence). This CDR3 is CASSIRDSLNEQFF. In DNA form, the CDR3 reads TGTGCCAGTAGTATTCGGGACAGTCTCAATGAGCAGTTCTTC.

The chain links TRBV19 to TRBJ2-4; no definite D call. The CDR3 is 14 residues long. Per germline, CDR1 LNHDA and CDR2 SQIVND (reference sequence). V was cut by 1 base and J by 2 bases, with 6 bases left in between. The CDR3 sequence is CASSIAASKNIQYF. The CDR3 region has the DNA TGTGCCAGTAGTATAGCAGCTTCCAAAAACATTCAGTACTTC.

This rearrangement joins TRBV20-1 to TRBJ1-5; D gene unclear. The CDR3 contains 12 residues. CDR1 and CDR2 (germline): DFQATT, SNEGSKA (reference sequence). Trimming took off 5 bases at V and 6 bases at J, with 11 bases between the two ends. The chain's CDR3 is CSAPSNGQPQHF. CDR3 nucleotide sequence: TGCAGTGCTCCTAGCAATGGTCAGCCCCAGCATTTT.

This clonotype came up a few times. This chain connects TRBV2 to TRBJ1-1, with D unclear. Trimming stripped 5 bases from V and 0 bases from J, with 7 bases between. Germline V gene data show CDR1 as SNHLY and CDR2 as FYNNEI. This CDR3 contains 13 residues. The CDR3 DNA follows: TGTGCCAGCAGTATTTATCTGAACACTGAAGCTTTCTTT. Amino acid sequence: CASSIYLNTEAFF.

Details on this clonotype: A read error may be the cause here, since a much bigger clone is one base away. The chain links TRBV11-2 to TRBJ2-1; TRBD1 or TRBD2 may be the D gene (6 bases each). CDR1 SGHAT and CDR2 FQNNGV come from the germline V gene. The CDR3 totals 15 residues. The CDR3 DNA reads TGTGCCAGTAGCTTAGGTCACGGGGGCCACAATGAGCAGTTCTTC. Translating it yields CASSLGHGGHNEQFF.

This clonotype came up many times. The chain couples TRBV11-2 to TRBJ1-5, with 9 positions matching TRBD1. Germline CDR1 SGHAT, CDR2 FQNNGV. Trimming took 5 bases from V and 0 from J; bases not matched to a gene: 2. This CDR3 is built from 15 residues. The CDR3 sequence: CASSTTGGSNQPQHF. The CDR3 DNA sequence: TGTGCCAGCAGCACGACAGGGGGTAGCAATCAGCCCCAGCATTTT.

The chain links TRBV4-1 to TRBJ2-7, with TRBD2 matching 9 bases. Germline lookup yields CDR1 MGHRA and CDR2 YSYEKL. This CDR3 comprises 14 residues. The junction had 3 bases not matched to a gene; V was cut back by 0 bases and J by 6 bases. CDR3 in DNA: TGCGCCAGCAGCCAAGATGCGGGAGGGTTCGAGCAGTACTTC. This translates into CASSQDAGGFEQYF.

This clonotype was seen many times. V gene TRBV11-2 combines with J gene TRBJ2-7; D remains unclear. Germline V gene lookup returns CDR1 SGHAT and CDR2 FQNNGV. The CDR3 runs 13 residues. Trimming stripped 3 bases from V and 7 bases from J, with 13 bases between. This chain's CDR3 is CASSFFWGREQYF. The CDR3 DNA reads as TGTGCCAGCAGCTTCTTCTGGGGTCGAGAGCAGTACTTC.

Ten or more counts support this clonotype. The chain has TRBV3-1 and TRBJ2-1; TRBD2 matches 7 bases. Germline CDR1 reads LGHDT; CDR2 reads YNNKEL (reference sequence). The J segment lost 4 bases and the V segment lost 8 bases, leaving 8 bases of the junction unmatched. CDR3 length: 14 residues. CDR3 bases: TGTGCCAGCCAACTAGCGACAGCTTACAATGAGCAGTTCTTC. Translating it yields CASQLATAYNEQFF.

A few counts support this clonotype. The V call is TRBV20-1, the J call TRBJ1-2, with D maybe TRBD1 (5 bases). CDR1 is DFQATT and CDR2 is SNEGSKA in the germline V gene (reference sequence). This CDR3 comprises 13 residues. The CDR3 DNA reads TGCAGGCTTGGGGCTGACGATAACTATGGCTACACCTTC. It codes for CRLGADDNYGYTF.

The table lists this clonotype with many counts. V is TRBV29-1 and J is TRBJ1-6; D is perhaps TRBD1 (5 bases). Trimming left V 6 bases short and J 7 bases short, with 13 bases between. The V gene's germline CDR1 is SQVTM and CDR2 ANQGSEA. This CDR3 contains 13 residues. CDR3 bases: TGCAGCGTCTTAGACAGCAGGAATTCACCCCTCCACTTT. This encodes CSVLDSRNSPLHF.

The sample holds many counts of this clonotype. This chain links TRBV30 with TRBJ1-1; D uncertain. Deletions cut 3 bases from V and 2 bases from J, with 7 bases between. CDR3 length equals 12 residues. CDR1 and CDR2 from the germline V gene are GTSNPN and SVGIG (reference sequence). CDR3 bases: TGTGCCTGGAGCCCATATAACACTGAAGCTTTCTTT. Its translation: CAWSPYNTEAFF.

This clonotype occurred many times. The gene calls are TRBV5-1 and TRBJ2-2, with D unresolved. The germline CDR1 and CDR2 sequences are SGHRS and YFSETQ. The CDR3 is 14 amino acids. V dropped 6 bases and J dropped 2 bases, with 11 bases sitting between them. For the CDR3, the DNA is TGCGCCAGCACGGCCAGCGATAACACCGGGGAGCTGTTTTTT. Translating gives CASTASDNTGELFF.

This clonotype was seen many times. This rearrangement joins TRBV28 to TRBJ2-7, with 8 nucleotides matching TRBD1. Germline lookup yields CDR1 MDHEN and CDR2 SYDVKM. The V segment lost 1 base and the J segment 3 bases; nucleotides outside the gene matches: 8. The length of the CDR3 is 16 residues. CDR3 amino acids: CASSLFNRQGHYEQYF. Here the CDR3 DNA reads TGTGCCAGCAGTTTATTCAATAGACAGGGGCACTACGAGCAGTACTTC.